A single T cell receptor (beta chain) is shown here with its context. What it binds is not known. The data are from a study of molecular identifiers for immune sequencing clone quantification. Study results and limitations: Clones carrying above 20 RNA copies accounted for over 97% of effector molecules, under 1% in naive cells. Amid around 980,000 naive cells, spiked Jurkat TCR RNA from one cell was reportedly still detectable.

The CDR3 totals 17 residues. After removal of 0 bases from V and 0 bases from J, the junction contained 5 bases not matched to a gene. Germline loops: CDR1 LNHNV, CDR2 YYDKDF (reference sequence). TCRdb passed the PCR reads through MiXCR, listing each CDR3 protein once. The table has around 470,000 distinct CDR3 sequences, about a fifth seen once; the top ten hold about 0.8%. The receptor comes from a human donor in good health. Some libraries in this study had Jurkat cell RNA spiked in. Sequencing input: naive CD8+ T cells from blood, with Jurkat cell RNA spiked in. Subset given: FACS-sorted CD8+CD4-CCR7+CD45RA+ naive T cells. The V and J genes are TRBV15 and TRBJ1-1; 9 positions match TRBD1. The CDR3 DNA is TGTGCCACCAGCAGAGAAGAACAGGGGGCTTTGAACACTGAAGCTTTCTTT. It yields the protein CATSREEQGALNTEAFF.